This is a list of T cell receptor beta chains from one sample in a study of blood T cells in healthy people across ages. One entry per CDR3 protein, called by TCRdb with MiXCR from the 5' RACE reads. Of 650,000 to 900,000 distinct CDR3 sequences detected, under 80% appear once; the ten largest clones hold roughly a quarter. Input material: blood. All receptors come from a man aged 30 to 39 in good health. Each CDR3 is given with its conserved first and last residue. D genes are given only for firm matches. Rows may omit the clone size; those that give it use once, few, many or a size class.

V	D	size	J	CDR3	DNA
TRBV7-6	NA	NA	TRBJ2-7	CASSPGIDYEQYF	TGTGCCAGCTCACCTGGGATTGACTACGAGCAGTACTTC
TRBV9	TRBD2	once	TRBJ2-5	CASSAFMTSGGGGETQYF	TGTGCCAGCAGCGCCTTCATGACTAGCGGGGGAGGGGGAGAGACCCAGTACTTC
TRBV12-5	NA	few	TRBJ2-5	CASGLGETQYF	TGTGCTAGTGGTTTGGGAGAGACCCAGTACTTC
TRBV7-2	NA	NA	TRBJ1-5	CASGTGGREQPQHF	TGTGCCAGCGGTACAGGAGGTAGGGAGCAGCCCCAGCATTTT
TRBV10-3	NA	few	TRBJ2-7	CAISRTQSTTYEQYF	TGTGCCATCAGTAGGACGCAAAGTACCACCTACGAGCAGTACTTC
TRBV6-5	TRBD2	NA	TRBJ2-5	CASSYSGASGETQYF	TGTGCCAGCAGTTACTCGGGAGCTAGCGGAGAGACCCAGTACTTC
TRBV29-1	TRBD1	few	TRBJ1-1	CSVETGDTEAFF	TGCAGCGTTGAAACAGGGGACACTGAAGCTTTCTTT
TRBV6-2/TRBV6-3	TRBD2	NA	TRBJ2-5	CASSYWAAGALAAGATQYF	TGTGCCAGCAGTTATTGGGCTGCCGGGGCCCTAGCGGCTGGGGCAACCCAGTACTTC
TRBV7-2	NA	few	TRBJ2-7	CASSLVDSPSYEQYF	TGTGCCAGCAGCTTAGTGGACAGTCCCTCCTACGAGCAGTACTTC
TRBV20-1	TRBD2	NA	TRBJ2-1	CSARQLAGSYNEQFF	TGCAGTGCTAGACAGCTAGCGGGGTCCTACAATGAGCAGTTCTTC
TRBV20-1	NA	NA	TRBJ1-5	CSADAQDSNQPQHF	TGCAGTGCTGACGCACAGGACAGCAATCAGCCCCAGCATTTT
TRBV29-1	NA	NA	TRBJ2-1	CSVPRGHEQFF	TGCAGCGTTCCTCGAGGCCATGAGCAGTTCTTC
TRBV9	TRBD1	few	TRBJ2-7	CASSERTGVDEQYF	TGTGCCAGCAGCGAGAGGACAGGGGTCGACGAGCAGTACTTC
TRBV4-1	TRBD1	NA	TRBJ2-7	CASSQGQGMYEQYF	TGCGCCAGCAGCCAGGGACAGGGAATGTACGAGCAGTACTTC
TRBV12-3/TRBV12-4	TRBD1	NA	TRBJ1-2	CASRVQGAYGYTF	TGTGCCAGCAGGGTACAGGGGGCCTATGGCTACACCTTC
TRBV7-9	TRBD2	NA	TRBJ2-3	CASRFSSGGTDTQYF	TGTGCCAGCAGATTTAGTAGCGGGGGCACAGATACGCAGTATTTT
TRBV10-3	TRBD1	NA	TRBJ2-5	CAISRTGVTQETQYF	TGTGCCATCAGTCGGACAGGGGTCACGCAAGAGACCCAGTACTTC
TRBV7-3	TRBD1	NA	TRBJ2-6	CASSTTGGNSGANVLTF	TGTGCCAGCAGCACTACAGGGGGCAACTCTGGGGCCAACGTCCTGACTTTC
TRBV18	NA	NA	TRBJ2-6	CATLTGTYSGANVLTF	TGTGCCACCCTGACAGGAACATACTCTGGGGCCAACGTCCTGACTTTC
TRBV5-1	NA	many	TRBJ2-1	CASSLDVYNEQFF	TGCGCCAGCAGCCTGGACGTCTACAATGAGCAGTTCTTC
TRBV2	TRBD2	NA	TRBJ2-3	CASSASLAGTDTQYF	TGTGCCAGCAGTGCTAGTCTAGCGGGGACGGATACGCAGTATTTT
TRBV7-9	NA	many	TRBJ2-3	CASREGNTDTQYF	TGTGCCAGCCGGGAAGGGAACACAGATACGCAGTATTTT
TRBV27	NA	NA	TRBJ2-1	CASSSQGFDEQFF	TGTGCCAGCAGTTCACAGGGTTTCGATGAGCAGTTCTTC
TRBV12-3/TRBV12-4	NA	NA	TRBJ2-7	CASTQRGYEQYF	TGTGCCAGCACCCAACGGGGCTACGAGCAGTACTTC
TRBV6-6	NA	NA	TRBJ2-1	CASSPQTRSKYNEQFF	TGTGCCAGCAGCCCCCAGACCCGCAGTAAATACAATGAGCAGTTCTTC
TRBV5-1	NA	NA	TRBJ2-3	CASSFETDTQYF	TGCGCCAGCAGCTTCGAGACAGATACGCAGTATTTT
TRBV28	NA	NA	TRBJ2-4	CARSLFGLPTAKNIQYF	TGTGCCAGAAGTTTATTCGGGCTCCCGACAGCCAAAAACATTCAGTACTTC
TRBV20-1	TRBD1	NA	TRBJ2-1	CSARTGLYNEQFF	TGCAGTGCACGGACAGGGTTGTACAATGAGCAGTTCTTC
TRBV12-3/TRBV12-4	NA	many	TRBJ2-6	CASTTPGANVLTF	TGTGCCAGCACCACCCCAGGGGCCAACGTCCTGACTTTC
TRBV7-3	TRBD2	once	TRBJ2-1	CVSSSQGGGAFEQFF	TGTGTCAGCAGCTCACAGGGCGGGGGGGCCTTTGAGCAGTTCTTC
TRBV3-1	NA	NA	TRBJ2-5	CASSQVGQGSRETQYF	TGTGCCAGCAGCCAAGTTGGGCAGGGGTCAAGGGAGACCCAGTACTTC
TRBV6-6	NA	NA	TRBJ1-5	CASTTEGKHQPQHF	TGTGCCAGCACCACCGAGGGGAAGCACCAGCCCCAGCATTTT
TRBV28	TRBD1	NA	TRBJ2-1	CASSYHGQGSGEQFF	TGTGCCAGCAGTTACCACGGACAGGGTAGCGGTGAGCAGTTCTTC
TRBV25-1	NA	NA	TRBJ2-5	CASSSRGAGLQETQYF	TGTGCCAGCAGTTCTCGGGGTGCGGGCCTCCAAGAGACCCAGTACTTC
TRBV5-1	TRBD1	once	TRBJ1-2	CASSLQGTPGYTF	TGCGCCAGCAGCTTACAGGGGACCCCTGGCTACACCTTC
TRBV7-9	TRBD1	NA	TRBJ1-4	CASSSGQDNEKLFF	TGTGCCAGCAGCTCGGGACAGGACAATGAAAAACTGTTTTTT
TRBV4-2	TRBD1	few	TRBJ2-7	CASSQDMAGGQYF	TGTGCCAGCAGCCAAGATATGGCAGGGGGGCAGTACTTC
TRBV20-1	NA	few	TRBJ2-5	CSASRGSQETQYF	TGCAGTGCTAGTCGGGGTTCTCAAGAGACCCAGTACTTC
TRBV7-2	TRBD2	once	TRBJ2-4	CASSPGLAGGQAKNIQYF	TGTGCCAGCAGCCCGGGACTAGCGGGGGGGCAGGCCAAAAACATTCAGTACTTC
TRBV4-3	TRBD2	NA	TRBJ2-1	CASSQPGGSEQFF	TGCGCCAGCAGCCAGCCGGGAGGCAGTGAGCAGTTCTTC
TRBV10-3	TRBD1	NA	TRBJ2-1	CATTTGQGRHEQFF	TGTGCCACCACCACAGGACAGGGTAGGCATGAGCAGTTCTTC
TRBV27	TRBD1	few	TRBJ2-7	CASSLAQGPYEQYF	TGTGCCAGCAGTTTAGCACAGGGGCCCTACGAGCAGTACTTC
TRBV10-3	NA	once	TRBJ2-2	CAVRLGGGTGELFF	TGTGCCGTACGACTCGGGGGCGGTACCGGGGAGCTGTTTTTT
TRBV9	NA	NA	TRBJ2-7	CASSPGQGGLEQYF	TGTGCCAGCAGCCCAGGGCAGGGGGGTCTCGAGCAGTACTTC
TRBV7-2	NA	NA	TRBJ2-3	CASSSNRGLSDTQYF	TGTGCCAGCAGCTCCAACCGGGGGCTTTCAGATACGCAGTATTTT
TRBV28	NA	few	TRBJ2-7	CANSSYLGASYEQYF	TGTGCCAACAGTTCCTATCTGGGGGCCAGCTACGAGCAGTACTTC
TRBV5-5	NA	NA	TRBJ1-2	CASSLGRIGPTNYGYTF	TGTGCCAGCAGCCTGGGACGAATAGGACCTACTAACTATGGCTACACCTTC
TRBV5-1	TRBD1	NA	TRBJ1-6	CASSLGDSGPYNSPLHF	TGCGCCAGCAGCTTGGGGGACAGTGGCCCCTATAATTCACCCCTCCACTTT
TRBV7-2	NA	NA	TRBJ1-5	CASSSSGEQPQHF	TGTGCCAGCAGCTCCTCAGGGGAACAGCCCCAGCATTTT
TRBV29-1	NA	NA	TRBJ1-2	CSVEEKSSGDGYTF	TGCAGCGTTGAAGAAAAGTCTTCGGGGGATGGCTACACCTTC
TRBV4-3	TRBD1	few	TRBJ2-7	CASSPLGTGPYEQYF	TGCGCCAGCAGCCCCTTGGGGACAGGGCCTTACGAGCAGTACTTC
TRBV12-3/TRBV12-4	NA	NA	TRBJ2-7	CASSPGGGLYEQYF	TGTGCCAGCAGCCCCGGGGGCGGCCTCTACGAGCAGTACTTC
TRBV18	NA	NA	TRBJ2-5	CASSPPITDRTQYF	TGTGCCAGCTCACCACCGATCACCGATCGGACCCAGTACTTC
TRBV4-1	NA	NA	TRBJ2-1	CASSPLARAGNEQFF	TGCGCCAGCAGCCCTCTGGCCAGGGCAGGTAATGAGCAGTTCTTC
TRBV5-4	NA	NA	TRBJ2-7	CASSLDVGTYEQYF	TGTGCCAGCAGCTTGGATGTGGGGACCTACGAGCAGTACTTC